The sequence of this T cell receptor (beta chain) was determined in a study of cytomegalovirus exposure and HLA in healthy donors. The wider study: Unique TCRs numbering about 85 million, obtained from HLA-typed donors, made up an early data release. General study results and limits: As a later analysis showed, several of the most significant clusters appeared to be linked to common viral pathogens. Donors were assumed by presence/absence analyses to have roughly uniform sequencing depth. The study put 150 to 200 TCR beta chains on its list as cytomegalovirus-associated.

The sample holds one count of this clone. Its antigen is undetermined. With V trimmed by 1 base and J by 4 bases, 7 bases remained unmatched. CDR1 and CDR2 from the germline V gene are SGHRS and YFSETQ. There are 16 residues in the CDR3. Researchers ran the PCR with 60 Vbeta and 13 Jbeta primers. Profiled with immunoSEQ multiplex PCR; TCRdb holds only in-frame clones, not every one. Among under 200,000 clones listed, 60% to 80% were seen once. This receptor was identified in a woman aged 40-49 years in good health and CMV-seropositive. The sequenced material came from PBMCs. The V and J genes are TRBV5-1 and TRBJ2-1; 8 positions match TRBD2. CDR3 bases: TGCGCCAGCAGCTTGTTGGCGGGAGGTCTTTACAATGAGCAGTTCTTC. It yields the protein CASSLLAGGLYNEQFF.